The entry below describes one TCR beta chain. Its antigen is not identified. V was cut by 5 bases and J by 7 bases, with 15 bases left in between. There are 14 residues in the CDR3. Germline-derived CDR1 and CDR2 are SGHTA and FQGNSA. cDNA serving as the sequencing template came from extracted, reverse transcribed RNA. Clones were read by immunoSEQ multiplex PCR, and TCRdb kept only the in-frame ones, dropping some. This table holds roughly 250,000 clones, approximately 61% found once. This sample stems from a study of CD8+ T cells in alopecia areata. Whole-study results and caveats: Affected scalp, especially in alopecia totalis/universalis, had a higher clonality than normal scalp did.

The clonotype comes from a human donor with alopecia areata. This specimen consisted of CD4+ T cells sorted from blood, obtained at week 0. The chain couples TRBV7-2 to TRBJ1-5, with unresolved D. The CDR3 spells CASSPNGRPQPQHF. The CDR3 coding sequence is TGTGCCAGCAGCCCCAACGGAAGGCCGCAGCCCCAGCATTTT.